Sequencing of this TCR beta chain was carried out in a study of blood T cell repertoires in COVID-19. Assay used: immunoSEQ multiplex PCR; TCRdb lists only in-frame clones, some missing. Among fewer than 100,000 clones listed, about 85% were seen once. This TCR was sampled from a man in his sixties with acute or convalescent COVID-19. Sequenced material: peripheral blood.

CDR3 nucleotides: TGTGCCAGCAGCTTAGTCGGCGGGAACTCAGATACGCAGTATTTT. It translates to CASSLVGGNSDTQYF. The chain carries TRBV7-2 and TRBJ2-3, with D possibly being TRBD2 (6 bases). Trimming took off 1 base at V and 4 bases at J, with 12 bases between the two ends. Germline CDR1 SGHTA, CDR2 FQGNSA. There are 15 residues in the CDR3.